One sample yielded the 17 T cell receptor beta chains listed below, sequenced in a study of blood T cell repertoires in COVID-19. Measured with immunoSEQ multiplex PCR; TCRdb has only the in-frame clones, and not every one. The sample comprises some 200,000 clones, around 86% of which are singletons, and 5.5% to 8.5% rests with the top ten. Specimen: PBMCs or T cells enriched from blood (not recorded which). These receptors were taken from a man aged 25 to 40 in a cohort exposed to, infected with or recovered from COVID-19 (not recorded which).

This clone was counted once. The chain uses TRBV5-1 and TRBJ2-7; tentatively, D is TRBD1 (5 bases). V was shortened by 0 bases and J by 6 bases, with 10 bases between the two germline ends. Per germline, CDR1 SGHRS and CDR2 YFSETQ. The CDR3 sequence is 13 residues long. In DNA, the CDR3 is TGCGCCAGCAGCTTGGGCAGCGACAGCGAGCAGTACTTC. Translated, it gives CASSLGSDSEQYF.

This rearrangement joins TRBV7-9 to TRBJ1-1, with D possibly being TRBD1 (5 bases). Germline V gene data show CDR1 as SEHNR and CDR2 as FQNEAQ (reference sequence). V was cut by 4 bases and J by 4 bases, with 13 bases left in between. CDR3 length equals 14 residues. The CDR3 reads CASSWGVAGTEAFF. CDR3 bases: TGTGCCAGCAGCTGGGGGGTGGCGGGCACTGAAGCTTTCTTT.

The chain links TRBV4-3 to TRBJ2-7; D gene unclear. Trimming shortened V by 0 bases and J by 1 base, and 7 bases separated the two germline ends. The length of the CDR3 is 14 residues. Germline CDR1 reads LGHNA; CDR2 reads YSLEER. Here the CDR3 reads CASSQDTESYEQYF. As DNA, the CDR3 is TGCGCCAGCAGCCAAGATACGGAGTCCTACGAGCAGTACTTC.

V usage is TRBV28 and J usage is TRBJ1-2; D gene unclear. V lost 2 bases and J 8 bases, leaving 9 bases between the germline ends. The CDR3 is 12 residues long. Germline V gene sequence: CDR1 MDHEN, CDR2 SYDVKM. CDR3 DNA sequence: TGTGCCAGCAGTTTAATGTATATGGGCTACACCTTC. As protein: CASSLMYMGYTF.

This CDR3 reads CASSPRSGGKVWDNSPLHF. CDR3 bases: TGCGCCAGCAGTCCCCGATCAGGAGGCAAGGTTTGGGATAATTCACCCCTCCACTTT. The rearrangement joins TRBV10-2 to TRBJ1-6, with D unresolved. This CDR3 has 19 residues. V gave up 5 bases and J gave up 5 bases, with 25 bases separating them. Germline values: CDR1 WSHSY, CDR2 SAAADI.

For this clone: In the same sample, other DNA sequences code for this CDR3. The chain is built from TRBV5-1 and TRBJ2-1; 10 bases line up with TRBD2. CDR3 length equals 15 residues. Germline CDR1 is SGHRS and CDR2 is YFSETQ. V trimming: 4 bases; J trimming: 1 base; junction bases outside the gene matches: 2. The CDR3, as DNA: TGCGCCAGCAGCCCGACTAGCGGGTCCTACAATGAGCAGTTCTTC. It codes for CASSPTSGSYNEQFF.

J is TRBJ2-1 and V is TRBV19, with D possibly TRBD1 on 5 matching bases. V was shortened by 7 bases and J by 2 bases, with 15 bases between the two germline ends. CDR3 length equals 15 residues. Germline CDR1 and CDR2: LNHDA and SQIVND (reference sequence). The DNA for the CDR3 is TGTGCCAGTACGAAGGGGCAGGGTCCCTACAATGAGCAGTTCTTC. Amino acids: CASTKGQGPYNEQFF.

The chain is built from TRBV19 and TRBJ1-2; 9 bases align to TRBD1. There are 16 residues in the CDR3. V shed 5 bases, J shed 1 base, and the junction held 8 bases outside the gene matches. CDR1 LNHDA and CDR2 SQIVND come from the germline V gene (reference sequence). The CDR3 sequence: CASSFLKGQGNYGYTF. The CDR3 region has the DNA TGTGCCAGTAGTTTCCTAAAGGGACAGGGTAACTATGGCTACACCTTC.

The chain has TRBV28 and TRBJ2-3; perhaps TRBD2 as D (5 bases). The CDR3 extends over 14 amino acids. V was cut by 6 bases and J by 3 bases, with 13 bases left in between. Germline CDR1 reads MDHEN; CDR2 reads SYDVKM. CDR3 protein: CASSFSAVTDTQYF. CDR3 nucleotide sequence: TGTGCCAGCAGCTTTTCAGCGGTTACAGATACGCAGTATTTT.

The V and J genes are TRBV5-8 and TRBJ2-7; TRBD1 aligns across 9 bases. Germline-derived CDR1 and CDR2 are SGHTS and YDEGEE. J was trimmed by 0 bases and V by 5 bases; bases with no gene match: 6. The CDR3 is 15 amino acids. The CDR3 bases are TGTGCCAGCAGTTGGGACAGGGCTCACTCCTACGAGCAGTACTTC. Translating gives CASSWDRAHSYEQYF.

This clone was seen only once. V gene TRBV12-3 or TRBV12-4 combines with J gene TRBJ2-7, with no clear D. The CDR3 is 12 residues long. Trimming stripped 6 bases from V and 6 bases from J, with 12 bases between. Here the CDR3 reads CASSSLVSEQYF. The CDR3, as DNA: TGTGCCAGCAGCTCTTTAGTATCCGAGCAGTACTTC.

The chain couples TRBV7-2 to TRBJ2-1, with TRBD1 matching 9 bases. Germline V CDR1 and CDR2: SGHTA, FQGNSA. This CDR3 region has 17 residues. Germline trimming cut 4 bases from V and 2 bases from J; bases unmatched to any gene: 9. CDR3 loop: CASSSPLGQGPYNEQFF. For the CDR3, the DNA is TGTGCCAGCAGCTCGCCCCTGGGACAGGGCCCCTACAATGAGCAGTTCTTC. The variable domain in full, completed from reference TRBV7-2 and TRBJ2-1, reads GAGVSQSPSNKVTEKGKDVELRCDPISGHTALYWYRQSLGQGLEFLIYFQGNSAPDKSGLPSDRFSAERTGGSVSTLTIQRTQQEDSAVYLCASSSPLGQGPYNEQFFGPGTRLTVL.

The J gene is TRBJ2-1, the V gene TRBV3-1 (or the pseudogene TRBV3-2); 10 nucleotides match TRBD2. The germline V gene encodes CDR1 LGHDT and CDR2 YNNKEL (reference sequence). The V and J ends lost 0 bases and 1 base, in that order; junction bases with no gene match: 9. This CDR3 spans 19 amino acids. The CDR3 spells CASSQESGRAPGSYNEQFF. CDR3 coding DNA: TGTGCCAGCAGCCAAGAAAGCGGGAGGGCCCCGGGTTCCTACAATGAGCAGTTCTTC.

The chain is built from TRBV2 and TRBJ1-2, with TRBD1 as a possible D gene (6 bases). This CDR3 has 12 amino acids. V lost 5 bases and J 8 bases, leaving 12 bases between the germline ends. Germline V gene sequence: CDR1 SNHLY, CDR2 FYNNEI. CDR3 bases: TGTGCCAGCAGTCGGACAGTCGGGGGCTACACCTTC. Translating gives CASSRTVGGYTF.

The V gene is TRBV5-1, the J gene TRBJ1-4, with 11 bases matching TRBD1. CDR1 SGHRS and CDR2 YFSETQ come from the germline V gene. The J segment lost 3 bases and the V segment lost 4 bases, leaving 8 bases of the junction unmatched. There are 17 residues in the CDR3. The CDR3 here is CASSRGQGASSNEKLFF. The CDR3 DNA sequence: TGCGCCAGCAGCCGAGGACAGGGGGCGAGCTCTAATGAAAAACTGTTTTTT. The whole variable domain, remainder taken from reference TRBV5-1 and TRBJ1-4, is KAGVTQTPRYLIKTRGQQVTLSCSPISGHRSVSWYQQTPGQGLQFLFEYFSETQRNKGNFPGRFSGRQFSNSRSEMNVSTLELGDSALYLCASSRGQGASSNEKLFFGSGTQLSVL.

The V call is TRBV4-1, the J call TRBJ2-7; D not resolved. The germline V gene encodes CDR1 MGHRA and CDR2 YSYEKL. The V end lost 0 bases, the J end lost 2 bases, and 8 bases lay between the germline ends. The CDR3 loop spans 14 amino acids. CDR3 DNA: TGCGCCAGCAGCCAAGATCGAGTGACCTACGAGCAGTACTTC. It encodes CASSQDRVTYEQYF.

The gene calls are TRBV28 and TRBJ2-7; 7 bases are shared with TRBD1. The germline CDR1 and CDR2 sequences are MDHEN and SYDVKM. V shed 4 bases, J shed 6 bases, and the junction held 15 bases outside the gene matches. This CDR3 has 16 amino acids. The CDR3 is CASSSPPAGGNREQYF. CDR3 sequence (DNA): TGTGCCAGCAGTTCGCCACCGGCAGGGGGTAACCGCGAGCAGTACTTC.